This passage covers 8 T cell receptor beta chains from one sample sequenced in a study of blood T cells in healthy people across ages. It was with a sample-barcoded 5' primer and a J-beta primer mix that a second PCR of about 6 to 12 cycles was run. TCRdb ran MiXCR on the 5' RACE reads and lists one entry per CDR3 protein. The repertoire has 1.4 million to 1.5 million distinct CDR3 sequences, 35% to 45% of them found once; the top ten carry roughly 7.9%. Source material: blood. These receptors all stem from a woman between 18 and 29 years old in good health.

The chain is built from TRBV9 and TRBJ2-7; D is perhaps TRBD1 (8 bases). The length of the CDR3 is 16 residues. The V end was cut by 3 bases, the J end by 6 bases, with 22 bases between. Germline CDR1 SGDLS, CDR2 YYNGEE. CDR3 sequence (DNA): TGTGCCAGCAGCGACAGGGGGGGTCTAGCGGTCCGCGAGCAGTACTTC. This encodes CASSDRGGLAVREQYF.

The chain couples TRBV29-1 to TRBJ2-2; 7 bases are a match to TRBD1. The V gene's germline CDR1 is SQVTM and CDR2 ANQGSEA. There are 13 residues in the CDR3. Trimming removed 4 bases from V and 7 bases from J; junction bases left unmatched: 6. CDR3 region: CSVGMTGHGELFF. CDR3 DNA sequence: TGCAGCGTTGGAATGACAGGGCACGGGGAGCTGTTTTTT.

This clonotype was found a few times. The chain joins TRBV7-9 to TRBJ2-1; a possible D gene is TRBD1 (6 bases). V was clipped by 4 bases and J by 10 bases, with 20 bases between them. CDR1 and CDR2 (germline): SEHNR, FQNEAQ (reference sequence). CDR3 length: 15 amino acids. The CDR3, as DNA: TGTGCCAGCAGCTCTTGGGGTGGGGTACAGGGAGAGCAGTTCTTC. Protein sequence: CASSSWGGVQGEQFF.

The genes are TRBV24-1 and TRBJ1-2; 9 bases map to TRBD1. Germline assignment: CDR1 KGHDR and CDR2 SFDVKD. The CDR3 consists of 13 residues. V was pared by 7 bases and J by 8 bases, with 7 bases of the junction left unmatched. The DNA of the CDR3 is TGTGCCACCAGCGAAACAGGGGGCGGAGGCTACACCTTC. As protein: CATSETGGGGYTF.

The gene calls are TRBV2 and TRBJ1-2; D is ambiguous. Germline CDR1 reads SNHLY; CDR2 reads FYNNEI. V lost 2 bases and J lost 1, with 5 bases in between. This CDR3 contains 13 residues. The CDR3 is CASSERHNYGYTF. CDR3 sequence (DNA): TGTGCCAGCAGTGAAAGGCATAACTATGGCTACACCTTC.

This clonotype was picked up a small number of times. CDR3 nucleotides: TGTGCCAGCAGTTGGGGACTCGACTACGAGCAGTACTTC. Amino acids: CASSWGLDYEQYF. The genes are TRBV27 and TRBJ2-7; D may be TRBD2 (6 bases). Trimming took 4 bases from V and 3 from J, leaving 10 bases between them. Per the germline V gene, CDR1 is MNHEY and CDR2 is SMNVEV (reference sequence). CDR3 length: 13 residues.

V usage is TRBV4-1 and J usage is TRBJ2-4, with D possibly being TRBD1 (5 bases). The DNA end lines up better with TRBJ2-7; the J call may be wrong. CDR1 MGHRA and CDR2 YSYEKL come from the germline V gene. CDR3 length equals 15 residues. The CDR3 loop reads CASSPRPGISDEQYF. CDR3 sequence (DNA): TGCGCCAGCAGCCCGCGGCCAGGGATTTCGGACGAGCAGTACTTC.

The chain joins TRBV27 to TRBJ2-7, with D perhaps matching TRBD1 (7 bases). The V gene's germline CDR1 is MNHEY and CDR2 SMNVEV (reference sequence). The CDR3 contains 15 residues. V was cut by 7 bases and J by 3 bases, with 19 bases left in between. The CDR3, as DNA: TGTGCCAGCATCGGCGTGCGGGACAGCGGCTACGAGCAGTACTTC. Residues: CASIGVRDSGYEQYF.